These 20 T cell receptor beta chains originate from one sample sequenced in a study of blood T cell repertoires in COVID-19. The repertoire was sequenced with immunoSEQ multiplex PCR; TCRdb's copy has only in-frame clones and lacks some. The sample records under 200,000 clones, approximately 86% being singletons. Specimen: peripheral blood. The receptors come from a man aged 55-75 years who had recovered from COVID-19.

The CDR3 protein is CSVEARGTGNTIYF. Written as DNA, the CDR3 is TGCAGCGTTGAAGCTCGAGGGACTGGAAACACCATATATTTT. The chain employs TRBV29-1 and TRBJ1-3; D not certain. Germline CDR1 and CDR2: SQVTM and ANQGSEA. This CDR3 region has 14 residues. Deletions cut 1 base from V and 2 bases from J, with 9 bases between. Variable domain in full (rest from reference TRBV29-1 and TRBJ1-3): SAVISQKPSRDICQRGTSLTIQCQVDSQVTMMFWYRQQPGQSLTLIATANQGSEATYESGFVIDKFPISRPNLTFSTLTVSNMSPEDSSIYLCSVEARGTGNTIYFGEGSWLTVV.

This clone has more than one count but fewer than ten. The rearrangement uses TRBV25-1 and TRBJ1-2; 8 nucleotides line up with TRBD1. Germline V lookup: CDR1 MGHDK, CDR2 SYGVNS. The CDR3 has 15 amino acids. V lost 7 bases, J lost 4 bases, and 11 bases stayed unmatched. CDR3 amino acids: CASNRGDLSPYGYTF. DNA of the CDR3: TGTGCCAGCAACAGGGGGGACTTGAGCCCCTATGGCTACACCTTC.

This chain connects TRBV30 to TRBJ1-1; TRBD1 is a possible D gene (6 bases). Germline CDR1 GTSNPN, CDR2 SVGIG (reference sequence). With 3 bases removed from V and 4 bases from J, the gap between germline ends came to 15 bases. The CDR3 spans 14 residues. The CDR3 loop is CAWRYAGVGTEAFF. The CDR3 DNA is TGTGCCTGGAGATACGCAGGGGTGGGCACTGAAGCTTTCTTT.

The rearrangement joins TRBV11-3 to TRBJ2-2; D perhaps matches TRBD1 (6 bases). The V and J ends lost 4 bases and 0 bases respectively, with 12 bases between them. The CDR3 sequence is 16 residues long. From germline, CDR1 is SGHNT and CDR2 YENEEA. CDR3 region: CASSSTPGANTGELFF. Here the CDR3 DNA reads TGTGCCAGCAGCTCGACCCCAGGGGCGAACACCGGGGAGCTGTTTTTT.

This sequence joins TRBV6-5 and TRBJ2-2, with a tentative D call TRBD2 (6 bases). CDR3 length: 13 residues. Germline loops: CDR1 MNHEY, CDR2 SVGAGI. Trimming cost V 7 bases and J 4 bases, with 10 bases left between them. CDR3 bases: TGTGCCAGCACCCAGGAGGGCACCGGGGAGCTGTTTTTT. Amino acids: CASTQEGTGELFF.

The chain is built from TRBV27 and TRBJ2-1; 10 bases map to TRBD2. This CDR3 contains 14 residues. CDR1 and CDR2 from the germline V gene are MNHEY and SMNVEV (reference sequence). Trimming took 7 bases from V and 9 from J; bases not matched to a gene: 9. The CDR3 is CASTERGGLSEQFF. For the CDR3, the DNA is TGTGCCAGCACTGAGCGGGGGGGCCTGTCTGAGCAGTTCTTC.

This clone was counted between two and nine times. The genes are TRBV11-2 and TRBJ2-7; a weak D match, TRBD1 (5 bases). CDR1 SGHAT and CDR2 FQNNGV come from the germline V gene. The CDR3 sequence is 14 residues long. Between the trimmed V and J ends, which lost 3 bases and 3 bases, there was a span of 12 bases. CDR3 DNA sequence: TGTGCCAGCAGCTTGCTCCAGGGTGGCTACGAGCAGTACTTC. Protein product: CASSLLQGGYEQYF. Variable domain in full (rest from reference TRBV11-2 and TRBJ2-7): EAGVAQSPRYKIIEKRQSVAFWCNPISGHATLYWYQQILGQGPKLLIQFQNNGVVDDSQLPKDRFSAERLKGVDSTLKIQPAKLEDSAVYLCASSLLQGGYEQYFGPGTRLTVT.

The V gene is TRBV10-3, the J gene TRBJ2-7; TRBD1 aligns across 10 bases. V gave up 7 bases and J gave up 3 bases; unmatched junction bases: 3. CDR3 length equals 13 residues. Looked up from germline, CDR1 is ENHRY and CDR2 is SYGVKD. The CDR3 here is CAITGTGDYEQYF. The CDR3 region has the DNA TGTGCCATCACTGGGACAGGGGACTACGAGCAGTACTTC.

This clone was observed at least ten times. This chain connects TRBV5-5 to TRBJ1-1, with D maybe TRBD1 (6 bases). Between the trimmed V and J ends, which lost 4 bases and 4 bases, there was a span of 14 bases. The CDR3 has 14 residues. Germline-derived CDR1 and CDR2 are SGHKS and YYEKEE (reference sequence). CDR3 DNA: TGTGCCAGCAGCATAGGACAGCTTGGCACTGAAGCTTTCTTT. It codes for CASSIGQLGTEAFF.

This CDR3 reads CATSDTTVSTDTQYF. The CDR3 DNA reads as TGTGCCACCAGTGATACGACAGTCAGCACAGATACGCAGTATTTT. V is TRBV24-1 and J is TRBJ2-3; a weak D match, TRBD1 (5 bases). The CDR3 has 15 amino acids. Germline values: CDR1 KGHDR, CDR2 SFDVKD. V lost 3 bases to trimming and J lost 0 bases, with 9 bases between them.

CDR3 bases: TGTGCCTGGAGTGTAGACAGGGGGGGAGAGACCCAGTACTTC. Protein product: CAWSVDRGGETQYF. The chain is built from TRBV30 and TRBJ2-5, with 9 bases lining up with TRBD1. The CDR3 covers 14 residues. CDR1 is GTSNPN and CDR2 is SVGIG in the germline V gene (reference sequence). The V gene end was trimmed by 0 bases and the J gene end by 4 bases; junction bases not matched to a gene: 3.

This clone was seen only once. In DNA, the CDR3 is TGTGCCAGCAGCGTGGGACTAGCGGGGCGAGAGACCCAGTACTTC. As protein: CASSVGLAGRETQYF. The V call is TRBV9, the J call TRBJ2-5; 13 nucleotides align to TRBD2. The CDR3 consists of 15 residues. Germline CDR1 is SGDLS and CDR2 is YYNGEE. V lost 2 bases and J lost 4; bases outside the gene matches: 2.

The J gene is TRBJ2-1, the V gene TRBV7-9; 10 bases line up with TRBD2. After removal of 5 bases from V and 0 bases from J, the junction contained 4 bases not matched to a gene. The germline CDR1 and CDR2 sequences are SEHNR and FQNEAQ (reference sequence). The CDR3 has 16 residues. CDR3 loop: CASSKAGGISYNEQFF. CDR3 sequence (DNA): TGTGCCAGCAGCAAAGCGGGGGGGATCTCCTACAATGAGCAGTTCTTC.

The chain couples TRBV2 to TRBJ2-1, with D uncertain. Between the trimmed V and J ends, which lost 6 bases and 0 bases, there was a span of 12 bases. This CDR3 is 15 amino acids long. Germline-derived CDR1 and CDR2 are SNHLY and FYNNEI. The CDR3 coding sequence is TGTGCCAGCAGAGCTCATACTTCCTCCTACAATGAGCAGTTCTTC. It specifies CASRAHTSSYNEQFF.

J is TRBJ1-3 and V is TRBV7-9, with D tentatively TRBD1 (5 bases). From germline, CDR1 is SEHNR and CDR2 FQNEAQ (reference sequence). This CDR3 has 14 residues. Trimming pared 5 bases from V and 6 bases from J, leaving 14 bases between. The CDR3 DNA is TGTGCCAGCAGCCCCTCAGGGTTTGAAAACACCATATATTTT. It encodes CASSPSGFENTIYF.

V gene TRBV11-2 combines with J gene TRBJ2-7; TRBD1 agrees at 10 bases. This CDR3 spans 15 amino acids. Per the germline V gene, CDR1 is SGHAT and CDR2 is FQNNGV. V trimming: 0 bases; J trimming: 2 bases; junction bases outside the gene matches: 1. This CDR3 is CASSLDGTGAYEQYF. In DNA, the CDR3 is TGTGCCAGCAGCTTAGATGGGACAGGGGCCTACGAGCAGTACTTC.

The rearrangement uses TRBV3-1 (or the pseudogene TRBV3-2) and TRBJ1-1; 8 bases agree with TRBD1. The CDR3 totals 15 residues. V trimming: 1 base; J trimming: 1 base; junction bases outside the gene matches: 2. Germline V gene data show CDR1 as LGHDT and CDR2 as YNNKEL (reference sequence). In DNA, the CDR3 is TGTGCCAGCAGCCAAGTGGGGACAGGGAACACTGAAGCTTTCTTT. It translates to CASSQVGTGNTEAFF.

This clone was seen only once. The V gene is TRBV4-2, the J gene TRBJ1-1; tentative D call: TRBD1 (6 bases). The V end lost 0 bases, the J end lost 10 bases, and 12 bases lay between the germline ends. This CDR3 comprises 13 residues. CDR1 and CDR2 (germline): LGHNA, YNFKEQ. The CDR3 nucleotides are TGTGCCAGCAGCCAAGAAAGCGACAGGACAGCTTTCTTT. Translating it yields CASSQESDRTAFF.

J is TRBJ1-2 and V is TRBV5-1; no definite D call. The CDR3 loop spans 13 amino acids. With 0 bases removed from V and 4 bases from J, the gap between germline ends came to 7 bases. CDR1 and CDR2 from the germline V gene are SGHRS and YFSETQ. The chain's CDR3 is CASSLGRIYGYTF. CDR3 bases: TGCGCCAGCAGCTTGGGCAGGATCTATGGCTACACCTTC.

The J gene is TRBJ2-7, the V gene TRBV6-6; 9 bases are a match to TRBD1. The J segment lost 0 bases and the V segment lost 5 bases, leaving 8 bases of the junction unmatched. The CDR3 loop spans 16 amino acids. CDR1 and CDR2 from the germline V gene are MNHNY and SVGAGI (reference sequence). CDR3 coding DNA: TGTGCCAGCAGTCAGCAGGACAGGGGCAGCTCCTACGAGCAGTACTTC. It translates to CASSQQDRGSSYEQYF.